Listed below are T cell receptor beta chains from one sample, sequenced in a study of cytomegalovirus exposure and HLA in healthy donors. Profiling relied on immunoSEQ multiplex PCR, and the TCRdb table lists in-frame clones only, not all of them. The data contain 55,000 to 65,000 clones, 85% of them seen just once; the ten biggest clones take up over 8.5%. Sequencing was performed on PBMCs. The receptors shown here come from a female donor in good health and CMV-seronegative. Both conserved end residues are part of each CDR3. Size is omitted from some rows. Given values are once, few, many or a class for expanded clones.

clone size	J gene	V gene	CDR3 protein
-	TRBJ1-3	TRBV28	CASIQAGGAAGNTIYF
-	TRBJ1-2	TRBV10-2	CASSSLLTGQGWGYTF
-	TRBJ2-5	TRBV7-6	CASSRYRDSFQETQYF
-	TRBJ2-3	TRBV19	CASSTRTGADTQYF
-	TRBJ2-7	TRBV15	CATSRVAVPYEQYF
-	TRBJ2-3	TRBV7-3	CASSPGWGERGDTQYF
-	TRBJ2-1	TRBV7-3	CASSLKGARGVDEQFF
few	TRBJ1-5	TRBV7-8	CASSPTGGSQPQHF
-	TRBJ2-2	TRBV9	CASSVSGGYTGELFF
-	TRBJ1-1	TRBV27	CASRNRGRSTEAFF
-	TRBJ1-2	TRBV2	CASRNQGLGGYTF
-	TRBJ2-2	TRBV18	CASSGGLALEELFF
-	TRBJ2-7	TRBV5-5	CASSSNTRAEQYF
-	TRBJ1-1	TRBV6-6	CASSQDRRVRAEAFF
-	TRBJ2-3	TRBV7-9	CASSLGWRTEGPTDTQYF
-	TRBJ1-2	TRBV5-4	CASSSDGTGYGYTF